This is a list of T cell receptor beta chains from one sample in a study of T cell responses to AZD1222 COVID-19 vaccine. TCRdb keeps only in-frame clones here, not all; method: immunoSEQ multiplex PCR. This table has 90,000 to 150,000 clones, approximately 90% appearing once. The sample was peripheral blood, taken on day 0 of AZD1222 vaccination. The receptors come from an adult in good health. The CDR3 runs from the conserved cysteine through the conserved F or W. The D gene is left open where the match is weak. Not every row has a clone size; where given, it reads once, few, many or a size class.

CDR3 DNA	CDR3 protein	D gene	clone size	V gene	J gene
TGTGCCAGCAGCTTAGGGGACAGGGGTTACAATGAGCAGTTCTTC	CASSLGDRGYNEQFF	TRBD1	.	TRBV7-9	TRBJ2-1
TGTGCCAGCAGTTCAGACAGGGGCCCCATCAATCAGCCCCAGCATTTT	CASSSDRGPINQPQHF	TRBD1	.	TRBV28	TRBJ1-5
TGTGCCAGCAGCTTATTCGCTCCGTTAACCTACGAGCAGTACTTC	CASSLFAPLTYEQYF	.	.	TRBV5-6	TRBJ2-7
TGTGCCAGTAGTATAGGAGGGGACCAGCCCCAGCATTTT	CASSIGGDQPQHF	.	.	TRBV19	TRBJ1-5
TGCAGCGTCTCAAGCGGGAGTCCCTCCTACGAGCAGTACTTC	CSVSSGSPSYEQYF	TRBD2	.	TRBV29-1	TRBJ2-7
TGTGCCAGCAGTGCGGGCGGAACTAATGAAAAACTGTTTTTT	CASSAGGTNEKLFF	.	.	TRBV2	TRBJ1-4
TGTGCCAGCAGCCCAGAAAGGGGGGGAACCTACGAGCAGTACTTC	CASSPERGGTYEQYF	.	.	TRBV11-2	TRBJ2-7
TGCGCCAGCAGCCAAGGGACAGGGGACCAGCCCCAGCATTTT	CASSQGTGDQPQHF	TRBD1	.	TRBV5-1	TRBJ1-5
TGTGCCAGCAGCTTAGGGAGGAACACTGAAGCTTTCTTT	CASSLGRNTEAFF	.	.	TRBV6-5	TRBJ1-1
TGTGCCAGCAGTCTTGGGGCGGACAGGGGGTCTCATGATAATTCACCCCTCCACTTT	CASSLGADRGSHDNSPLHF	TRBD1	.	TRBV5-8	TRBJ1-6
TGTGCCAGCAGTCGGGGTGGGGCAGGGGGGCAGCCCCAGCATTTT	CASSRGGAGGQPQHF	TRBD1	once	TRBV6-5	TRBJ1-5
TGTGCCAGTAGTGCCGGGACAGGGGGCGACGAGCAGTACTTC	CASSAGTGGDEQYF	TRBD1	.	TRBV19	TRBJ2-7
TGTGCCAGCAGCGAAACGACAGGGGGGTTGATTGAAGGATATGGCTACACCTTC	CASSETTGGLIEGYGYTF	TRBD1	.	TRBV7-9	TRBJ1-2
TGTGCCATCAGTGAGTCCCAGGGTACTAATGAAAAACTGTTTTTT	CAISESQGTNEKLFF	.	.	TRBV10-3	TRBJ1-4
TGTGCCAGTAGTATAGGCGTGGGCAGGGGAACTGGGGCCAACGTCCTGACTTTC	CASSIGVGRGTGANVLTF	.	.	TRBV19	TRBJ2-6
TGTGCCAGCAGCTTAGGCGGGAGGTCTGCAGATACGCAGTATTTT	CASSLGGRSADTQYF	TRBD2	.	TRBV5-4	TRBJ2-3
TGTGCCAGCAGGGGTAACGAGCAGTACTTC	CASRGNEQYF	.	.	TRBV2	TRBJ2-7
TGTGCCAGCAGCCCCTTTAGCGGGAGGGACCTATCGAACACCGGGGAGCTGTTTTTT	CASSPFSGRDLSNTGELFF	TRBD2	.	TRBV13	TRBJ2-2
TGTGCCAGCAGTCCGGGACAGGATGCTTACGAGCAGTACTTC	CASSPGQDAYEQYF	TRBD1	.	TRBV6-4	TRBJ2-7
TGTGCCAGCAGCCTCGGAGGGGGAATCGAGCAGTACTTC	CASSLGGGIEQYF	.	once	TRBV28	TRBJ2-7